A single T cell receptor beta chain is shown here with its context. Its antigen is not identified. The repertoire was sequenced with immunoSEQ multiplex PCR; TCRdb's copy has only in-frame clones and lacks some. This sample has about 260,000 clones, with approximately 95% found just once. Germline V gene lookup returns CDR1 SGDLS and CDR2 YYNGEE. Trimming removed 0 bases at V and 4 bases at J, with 5 bases between. This CDR3 region has 13 residues. The data were taken from a study of T cell responses to AZD1222 COVID-19 vaccine. Whole-study findings and limits: None of the repertoires were sampled until the peak T cell response had passed. In a largely white British group with more females than males, clonal diversity was possibly underestimated.

The sequencing used peripheral blood, collected on day 0 of AZD1222 vaccination. This chain connects TRBV9 to TRBJ1-3, with D perhaps matching TRBD1 (5 bases). The sequence derives from an adult in good health. CDR3 DNA: TGTGCCAGCAGCGTAGGGGGCGGAAACACCATATATTTT. This encodes CASSVGGGNTIYF.